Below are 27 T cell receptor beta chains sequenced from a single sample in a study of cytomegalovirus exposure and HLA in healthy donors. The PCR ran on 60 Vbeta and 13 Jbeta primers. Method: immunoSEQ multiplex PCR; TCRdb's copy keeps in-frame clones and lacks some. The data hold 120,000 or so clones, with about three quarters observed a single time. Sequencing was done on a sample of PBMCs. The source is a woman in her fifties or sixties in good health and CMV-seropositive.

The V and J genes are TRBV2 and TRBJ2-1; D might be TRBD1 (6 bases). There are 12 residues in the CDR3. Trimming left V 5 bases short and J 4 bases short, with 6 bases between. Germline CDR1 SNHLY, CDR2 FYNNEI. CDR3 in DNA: TGTGCCAGCAGTACAGGGTACAATGAGCAGTTCTTC. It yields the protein CASSTGYNEQFF.

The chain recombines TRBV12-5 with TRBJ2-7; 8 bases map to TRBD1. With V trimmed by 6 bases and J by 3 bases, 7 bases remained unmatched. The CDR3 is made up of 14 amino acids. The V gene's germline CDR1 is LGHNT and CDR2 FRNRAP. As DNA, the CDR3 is TGTGCTAGTGGGCAATGGACAGGGAACTACGAGCAGTACTTC. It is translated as CASGQWTGNYEQYF.

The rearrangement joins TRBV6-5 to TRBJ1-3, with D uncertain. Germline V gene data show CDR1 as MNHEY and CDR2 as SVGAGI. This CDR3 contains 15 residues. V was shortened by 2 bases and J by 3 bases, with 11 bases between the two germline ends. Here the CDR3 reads CASSYDSRVGNTIYF. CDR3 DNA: TGTGCCAGCAGTTACGATTCCCGGGTTGGAAACACCATATATTTT.

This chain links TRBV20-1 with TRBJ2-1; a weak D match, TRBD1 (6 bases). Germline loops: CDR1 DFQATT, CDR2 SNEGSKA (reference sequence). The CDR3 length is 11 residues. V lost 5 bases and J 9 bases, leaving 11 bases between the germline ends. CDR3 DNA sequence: TGCAGTGCTTCAAACAGGGCTGAGCAGTTCTTC. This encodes CSASNRAEQFF.

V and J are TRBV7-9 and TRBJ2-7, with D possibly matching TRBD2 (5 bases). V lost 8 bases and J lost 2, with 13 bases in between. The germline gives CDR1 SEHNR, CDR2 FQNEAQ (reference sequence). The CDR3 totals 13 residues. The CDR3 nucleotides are TGTGCCAGCGCCGCGGAGGTCCCCTACGAGCAGTACTTC. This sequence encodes CASAAEVPYEQYF. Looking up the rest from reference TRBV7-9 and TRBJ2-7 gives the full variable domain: DTGVSQNPRHKITKRGQNVTFRCDPISEHNRLYWYRQTLGQGPEFLTYFQNEAQLEKSRLLSDRFSAERPKGSFSTLEIQRTEQGDSAMYLCASAAEVPYEQYFGPGTRLTVT.

CDR3 nucleotide sequence: TGTGCCAGCAGTTCGGCCTACGAGCAGTACTTC. Amino acids: CASSSAYEQYF. V usage is TRBV6-6 and J usage is TRBJ2-7; no firm D call. Germline V gives CDR1 MNHNY, CDR2 SVGAGI (reference sequence). The CDR3 is made up of 11 amino acids. V lost 4 bases and J lost 2, with 3 bases in between.

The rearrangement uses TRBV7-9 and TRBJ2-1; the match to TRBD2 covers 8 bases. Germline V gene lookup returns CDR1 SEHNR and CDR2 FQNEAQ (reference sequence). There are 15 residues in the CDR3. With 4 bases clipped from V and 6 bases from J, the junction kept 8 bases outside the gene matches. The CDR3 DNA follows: TGTGCCAGCAGCTACGCAAGCGGGAGAACCAATGAGCAGTTCTTC. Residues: CASSYASGRTNEQFF. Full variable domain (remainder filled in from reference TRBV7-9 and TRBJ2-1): DTGVSQNPRHKITKRGQNVTFRCDPISEHNRLYWYRQTLGQGPEFLTYFQNEAQLEKSRLLSDRFSAERPKGSFSTLEIQRTEQGDSAMYLCASSYASGRTNEQFFGPGTRLTVL.

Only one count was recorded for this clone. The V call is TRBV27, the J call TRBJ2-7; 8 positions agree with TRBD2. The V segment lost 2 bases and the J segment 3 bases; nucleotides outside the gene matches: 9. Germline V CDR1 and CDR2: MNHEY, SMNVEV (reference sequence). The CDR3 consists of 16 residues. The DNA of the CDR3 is TGTGCCAGCAGTTTAGTGCGGGGGGCTGCTAGCTACGAGCAGTACTTC. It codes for CASSLVRGAASYEQYF.

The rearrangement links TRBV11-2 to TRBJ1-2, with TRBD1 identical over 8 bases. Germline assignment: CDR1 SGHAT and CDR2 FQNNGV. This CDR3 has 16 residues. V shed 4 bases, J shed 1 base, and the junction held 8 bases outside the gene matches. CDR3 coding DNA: TGTGCCAGCAGCTCCTACGGGACAGGTCTTAACTATGGCTACACCTTC. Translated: CASSSYGTGLNYGYTF.

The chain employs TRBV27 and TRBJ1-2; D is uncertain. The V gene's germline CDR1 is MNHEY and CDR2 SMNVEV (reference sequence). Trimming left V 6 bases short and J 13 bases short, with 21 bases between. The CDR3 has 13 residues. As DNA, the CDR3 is TGTGCCAGCAGCGCCTCATGGAAAGTGTCGGGCACCTTC. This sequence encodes CASSASWKVSGTF.

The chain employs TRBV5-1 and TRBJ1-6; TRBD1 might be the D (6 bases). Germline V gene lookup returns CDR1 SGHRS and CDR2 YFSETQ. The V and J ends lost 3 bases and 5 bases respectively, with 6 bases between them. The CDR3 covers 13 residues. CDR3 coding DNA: TGCGCCAGCAGCTGGACAGATAATTCACCCCTCCACTTT. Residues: CASSWTDNSPLHF.

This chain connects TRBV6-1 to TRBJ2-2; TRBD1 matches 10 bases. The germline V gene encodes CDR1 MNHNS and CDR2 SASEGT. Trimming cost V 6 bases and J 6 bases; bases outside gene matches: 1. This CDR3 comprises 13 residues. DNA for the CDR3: TGTGCCAGCAGGACAGGGGGCCCCGGGGAGCTGTTTTTT. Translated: CASRTGGPGELFF.

In nucleotides, the CDR3 is TGCAGCGCTCTTGGACAGGCGAACACTGAAGCTTTCTTT. Protein sequence: CSALGQANTEAFF. The chain combines TRBV29-1 with TRBJ1-1, with TRBD1 matching over 7 bases. Germline CDR1 is SQVTM and CDR2 is ANQGSEA. V shed 7 bases and J 1 base; nucleotides not matched to a gene: 6. This CDR3 spans 13 amino acids.

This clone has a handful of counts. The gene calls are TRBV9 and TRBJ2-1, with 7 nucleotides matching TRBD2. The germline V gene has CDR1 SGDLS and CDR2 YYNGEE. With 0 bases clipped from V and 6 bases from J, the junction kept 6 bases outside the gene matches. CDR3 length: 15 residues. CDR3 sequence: CASSVGGLRANEQFF. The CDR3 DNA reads TGTGCCAGCAGCGTAGGGGGACTACGTGCCAATGAGCAGTTCTTC.

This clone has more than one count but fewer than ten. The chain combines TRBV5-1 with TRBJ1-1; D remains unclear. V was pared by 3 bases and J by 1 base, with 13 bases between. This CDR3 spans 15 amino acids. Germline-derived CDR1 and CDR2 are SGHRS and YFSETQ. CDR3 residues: CASSSRRGANTEAFF. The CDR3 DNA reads TGCGCCAGCAGCTCGAGGCGGGGAGCGAACACTGAAGCTTTCTTT.

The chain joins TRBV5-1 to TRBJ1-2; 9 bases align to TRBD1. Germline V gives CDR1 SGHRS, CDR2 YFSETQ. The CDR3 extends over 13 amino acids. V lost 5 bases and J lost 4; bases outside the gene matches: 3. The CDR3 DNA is TGCGCCAGCAGTGGACAGGGGAGCTATGGCTACACCTTC. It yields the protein CASSGQGSYGYTF. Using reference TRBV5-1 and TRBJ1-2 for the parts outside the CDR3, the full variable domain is KAGVTQTPRYLIKTRGQQVTLSCSPISGHRSVSWYQQTPGQGLQFLFEYFSETQRNKGNFPGRFSGRQFSNSRSEMNVSTLELGDSALYLCASSGQGSYGYTFGSGTRLTVV.

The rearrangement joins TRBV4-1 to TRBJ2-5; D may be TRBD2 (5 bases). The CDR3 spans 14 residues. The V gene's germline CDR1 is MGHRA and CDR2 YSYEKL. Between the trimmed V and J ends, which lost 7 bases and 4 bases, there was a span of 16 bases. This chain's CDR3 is CASKSAGGGETQYF. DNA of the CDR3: TGCGCCAGCAAGTCTGCGGGTGGAGGAGAGACCCAGTACTTC.

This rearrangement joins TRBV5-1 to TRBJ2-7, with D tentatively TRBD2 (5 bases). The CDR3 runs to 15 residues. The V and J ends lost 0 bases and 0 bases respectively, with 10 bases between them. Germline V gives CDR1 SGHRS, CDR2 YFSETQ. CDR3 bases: TGCGCCAGCAGCTTGGTGGGAGTACCCTCCTACGAGCAGTACTTC. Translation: CASSLVGVPSYEQYF.

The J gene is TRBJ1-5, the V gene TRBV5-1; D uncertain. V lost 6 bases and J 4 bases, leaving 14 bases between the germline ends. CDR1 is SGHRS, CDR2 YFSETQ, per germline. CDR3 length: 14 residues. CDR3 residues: CASKRGMGNQPQHF. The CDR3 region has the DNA TGCGCCAGCAAGAGAGGGATGGGGAATCAGCCCCAGCATTTT.

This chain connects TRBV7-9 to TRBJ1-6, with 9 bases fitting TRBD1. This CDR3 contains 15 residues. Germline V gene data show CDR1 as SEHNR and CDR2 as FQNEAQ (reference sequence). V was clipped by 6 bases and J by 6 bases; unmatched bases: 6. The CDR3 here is CASSLMGQGNSPLHF. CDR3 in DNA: TGTGCCAGCAGTCTGATGGGACAGGGTAATTCACCCCTCCACTTT.

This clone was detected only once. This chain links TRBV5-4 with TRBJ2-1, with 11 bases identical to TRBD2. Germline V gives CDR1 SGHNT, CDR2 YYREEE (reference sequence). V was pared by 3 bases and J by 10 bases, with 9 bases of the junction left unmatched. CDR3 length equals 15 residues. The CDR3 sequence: CASSSGTSGPREQFF. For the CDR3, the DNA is TGTGCCAGCAGCTCCGGGACTAGCGGCCCCAGGGAGCAGTTCTTC.

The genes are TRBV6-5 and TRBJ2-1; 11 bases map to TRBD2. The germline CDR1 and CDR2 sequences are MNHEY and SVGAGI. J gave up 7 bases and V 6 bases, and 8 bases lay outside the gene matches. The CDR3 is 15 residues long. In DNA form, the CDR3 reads TGTGCCAGCAGGGAGCCGGGACTAGCGGCAAATGAGCAGTTCTTC. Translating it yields CASREPGLAANEQFF.

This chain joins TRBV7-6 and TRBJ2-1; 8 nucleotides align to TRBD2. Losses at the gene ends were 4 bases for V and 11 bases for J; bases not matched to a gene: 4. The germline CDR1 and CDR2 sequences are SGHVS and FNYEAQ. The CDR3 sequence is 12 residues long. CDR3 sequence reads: CASSSLAGKQFF. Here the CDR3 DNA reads TGTGCCAGCAGCTCCTTAGCGGGAAAGCAGTTCTTC.

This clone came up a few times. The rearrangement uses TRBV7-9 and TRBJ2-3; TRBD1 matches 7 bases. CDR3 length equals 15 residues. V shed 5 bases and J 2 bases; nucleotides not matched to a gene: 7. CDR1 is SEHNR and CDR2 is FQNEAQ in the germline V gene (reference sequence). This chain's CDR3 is CASSPGGEATDTQYF. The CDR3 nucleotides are TGTGCCAGCAGCCCAGGGGGAGAAGCCACAGATACGCAGTATTTT.

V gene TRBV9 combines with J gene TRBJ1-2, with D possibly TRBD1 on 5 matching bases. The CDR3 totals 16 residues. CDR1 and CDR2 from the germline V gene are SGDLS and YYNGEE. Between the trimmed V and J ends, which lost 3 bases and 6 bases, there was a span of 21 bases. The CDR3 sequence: CASSAPLGRVVDGYTF. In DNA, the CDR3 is TGTGCCAGCAGCGCCCCCCTGGGCAGGGTGGTTGATGGCTACACCTTC.

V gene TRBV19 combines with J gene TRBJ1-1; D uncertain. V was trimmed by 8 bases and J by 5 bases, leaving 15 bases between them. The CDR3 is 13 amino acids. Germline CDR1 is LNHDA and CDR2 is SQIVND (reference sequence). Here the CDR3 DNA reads TGTGCCAGTCTTGGTGACGGGGTGACTGAAGCTTTCTTT. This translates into CASLGDGVTEAFF.

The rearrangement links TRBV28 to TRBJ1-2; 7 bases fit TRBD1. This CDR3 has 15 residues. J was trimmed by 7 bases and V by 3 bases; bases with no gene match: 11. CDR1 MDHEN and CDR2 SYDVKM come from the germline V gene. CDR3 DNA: TGTGCCAGCAGTTTTTCTGACAGGGTTACATCTGGCTACACCTTC. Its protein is CASSFSDRVTSGYTF.